Only a few counts were recorded for the clone carrying this TCR beta chain. Its specificity is not known. The data were taken from a study of cytotoxic CD8 clonotypes in ibrutinib-treated CLL. Study as a whole: For this cohort, patients were about a dozen relapsed/refractory and under 16 treatment-naive, while 17 were IGHV unmutated. General study results and limits: Private clonotypes, not public ones, expanded at ibrutinib response. Clonality correlated strongly with circulating CD8+ T cells and exceeded age-matched healthy donors at baseline.

This CDR3 comprises 15 residues. CDR1 and CDR2 from the germline V gene are MNHNY and SVGAGI (reference sequence). V shed 2 bases and J shed 8 bases, with 13 bases lying between them. Using immunoSEQ multiplex PCR, the repertoire was profiled, and TCRdb retains in-frame clones only, with some absent. Seen here are about 160,000 clones, more than 65% observed once, and the top ten hold roughly 1.9%. V is TRBV6-6 and J is TRBJ1-6, with D possibly TRBD1 on 6 matching bases. Sequencing was performed on PBMCs, taken after 12 months of ibrutinib treatment. The clonotype comes from a human donor with chronic lymphocytic leukemia. CDR3: CASSYNLRGDSPLHF. CDR3 nucleotides: TGTGCCAGCAGTTACAATCTCAGGGGTGATTCACCCCTCCACTTT.